This TCR beta chain was observed in a study of CD8 T cells in ankylosing spondylitis. CDR1 and CDR2 (germline): SGHAT, FQNNGV. This CDR3 has 14 residues. V dropped 8 bases and J dropped 5 bases, with 18 bases sitting between them. In this sample, this clonotype turned up a few times. TCRdb re-called the 5' RACE reads with MiXCR, one entry per CDR3 protein. Of nearly 350,000 distinct CDR3 sequences in the sample, around 15% are singletons; the top ten hold around 0.99%. The rearrangement links TRBV11-2 to TRBJ1-2, with D possibly being TRBD1 (5 bases). The material sequenced was blood, either unsorted or a sorted T cell fraction (not recorded which). The TCR originated in a male donor with ankylosing spondylitis or in good health (not recorded which). CDR3 amino acids: CASARGGEPYGYTF. For the CDR3, the DNA is TGTGCCAGCGCCCGTGGGGGGGAGCCTTATGGCTACACCTTC.